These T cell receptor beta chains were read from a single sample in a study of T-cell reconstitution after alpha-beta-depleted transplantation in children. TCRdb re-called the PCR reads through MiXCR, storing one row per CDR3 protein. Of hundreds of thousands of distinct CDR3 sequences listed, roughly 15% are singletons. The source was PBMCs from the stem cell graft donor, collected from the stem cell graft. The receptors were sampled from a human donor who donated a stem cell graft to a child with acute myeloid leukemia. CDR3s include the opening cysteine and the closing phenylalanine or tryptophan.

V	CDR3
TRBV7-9	CASTLAGAGNEQFF
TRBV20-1	CSARARGLTDTQYF
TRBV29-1	CSARLTSGGTDTQYF
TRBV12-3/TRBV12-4	CDSKREDSYEQYF
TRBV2	CASSPEAANTGELFF
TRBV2	CASSPLGRASSGTEAFF
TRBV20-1	CSAIWRGNTEAFF
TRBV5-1	CASSLVQSPEDTQYF
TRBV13	CASSSEDSSNTEAFF
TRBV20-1	CSVRGSGDTTDTQYF
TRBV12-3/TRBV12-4	CASSSPLGTGELFF
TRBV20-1	CSARADLGPSPGNTIYF
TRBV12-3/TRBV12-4	CASSRYGPGSSGANVLTF
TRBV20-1	CSARAGESTEAFF
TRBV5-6	CASSLAGQGSYGYTF
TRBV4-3	CASSQVYSRGAGLSTDTQYF
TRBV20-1	CSASRGTGAINEKLFF
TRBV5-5	CASSLVGRGNEQYF
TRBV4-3	CASSQDRQGGEAFF
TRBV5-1	CASSLTGIDSGNTIYF
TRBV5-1	CASSSDGYSNQPQHF
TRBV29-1	CSVAGRQYTEAFF
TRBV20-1	CSASEGPSSYNEQFF
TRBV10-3	CAIRDRGLDGYTF
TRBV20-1	CSASSAGGYNEQFF
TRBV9	CASSVNTASGNTIYF
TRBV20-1	CSSRAGASTDTQYF
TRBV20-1	CSADRVNTEAFF
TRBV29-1	CSALDRYTGELFF
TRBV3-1	CASWDRDRVVYGYTF
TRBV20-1	CSAREGQGWDEQFF
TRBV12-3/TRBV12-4	CASRIQQGAFSPLHF
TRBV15	CATSRDPEVTGNTIYF
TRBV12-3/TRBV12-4	CASSSGRENSGNTIYF
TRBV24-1	CATSDLYTGLGTDTQYF
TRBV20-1	CSASTLGQIKKLFF
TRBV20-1	CSASGDRIDQETQYF
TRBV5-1	CASSLEGQATDTQYF
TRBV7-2	CASSLDVTEAFF
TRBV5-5	CASSLSASDEKLFF
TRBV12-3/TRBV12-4	CASSLTDWPGTDTQYF
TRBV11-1	CASSLKRERNAEAFF
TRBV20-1	CSAREGLAGTDTQYF
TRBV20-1	CSARDPGDIAGGNSPLHF
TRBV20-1	CSAKGQGAGELFF
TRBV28	CASTLEGWGNGYTF
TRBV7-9	CASTIQGRNTEAFF
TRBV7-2	CASSLAGYHEQYF
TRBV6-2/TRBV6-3	CASSLLAITTDTQYF
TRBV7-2	CASHANTGELFF
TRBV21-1	CASSKSRFYSWTEAFF
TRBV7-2	CASSLAAGSSYNEQFF
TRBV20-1	CSATEGSWTEAFF
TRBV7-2	CASSSIPGPISSPLHF
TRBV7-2	CASSSRRHGYSNQPQHF
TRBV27	CASSFRLTGLSTDTQYF